This T cell receptor beta chain was sequenced in a study of neoadjuvant anti-PD-1 for oral cavity cancer. Study outcomes and limitations: Pretreatment Treg/Th17 ratio correlated inversely with post-treatment tumor clonality.

Time point in this sample: after neoadjuvant nivolumab, at surgical resection. This table comes from immunoSEQ multiplex PCR, and its TCRdb copy is limited to in-frame clones, with some not included. The profile shows about 14,000 clones, 60% to 80% of them singletons. Trimming took off 0 bases at V and 4 bases at J, with 9 bases between the two ends. Germline CDR1 MNHNY, CDR2 SVGAGI (reference sequence). The CDR3 length is 14 residues. On this clone itself: What it recognizes is unknown.

This receptor was obtained from a person aged 35-79 years with oral cavity squamous cell carcinoma. This sample comprised PBMCs, obtained after nivolumab (anti-PD-1) treatment. This chain joins TRBV6-6 and TRBJ1-1, with D unresolved. The CDR3 nucleotides are TGTGCCAGCAGTTACTCCGGAGGACGCACTGAAGCTTTCTTT. Translation: CASSYSGGRTEAFF.